In this sample, the clone carrying this T cell receptor beta chain turned up once. Its specificity is unknown. This record belongs to a study of cytomegalovirus exposure and HLA in healthy donors. Findings and limits, study-wide: CMV antigen specificity of three CMV-associated chains was confirmed in vitro.

The trim removed 0 bases at V and 2 bases at J, leaving 6 bases unmatched. Germline CDR1 is SGHDN and CDR2 is FVKESK. This CDR3 has 17 amino acids. PCR primers comprised 60 Vbeta and 13 Jbeta primers. Profiled with immunoSEQ multiplex PCR; TCRdb holds only in-frame clones, not every one. The table records about 89,000 clones, around 85% of them present only once. The sequenced material came from PBMCs. The receptor comes from a man aged 40-55 years in good health and CMV-seropositive. The chain has TRBV14 and TRBJ2-2, with 7 bases matching TRBD1. CDR3 nucleotides: TGTGCCAGCAGCCAAGATTGGACAGGCATCAACACCGGGGAGCTGTTTTTT. This encodes CASSQDWTGINTGELFF.